These 3 T cell receptor beta chains were sequenced from one sample in a study of blood T cells in healthy people across ages. A second roughly 7 to 11 cycle PCR used barcoded and J-beta primers. TCRdb itself ran the 5' RACE reads through MiXCR, one entry per CDR3 protein. The data show approximately 600,000 distinct CDR3 sequences, roughly 58% seen once. Source material: blood. The receptors shown here come from a man aged 60 to 69 in good health.

The CDR3 reads CSARPGQNDYEQYF. The CDR3 nucleotides read TGCAGTGCTAGGCCGGGACAGAACGACTACGAGCAGTACTTC. The V gene is TRBV20-1, the J gene TRBJ2-7; 7 bases fit TRBD1. J was trimmed by 3 bases and V by 3 bases; bases with no gene match: 8. Per germline, CDR1 DFQATT and CDR2 SNEGSKA (reference sequence). CDR3 length equals 14 residues.

V is TRBV21-1 and J is TRBJ1-2. TRBV21-1 is a recognized pseudogene. The CDR3 totals 14 residues. CDR3: CASSNIYGHYGYTF. DNA of the CDR3: TGTGCCAGCAGCAATATCTACGGCCACTATGGCTACACCTTC.

This CDR3 is CASSLGGSTTDTQYF. For the CDR3, the DNA is TGCGCCAGCAGCTTGGGGGGCTCCACCACAGATACGCAGTATTTT. The chain employs TRBV5-1 and TRBJ2-3; D is perhaps TRBD1 (5 bases). Germline assignment: CDR1 SGHRS and CDR2 YFSETQ. The CDR3 has 15 amino acids. V lost 0 bases and J 2 bases, leaving 10 bases between the germline ends.